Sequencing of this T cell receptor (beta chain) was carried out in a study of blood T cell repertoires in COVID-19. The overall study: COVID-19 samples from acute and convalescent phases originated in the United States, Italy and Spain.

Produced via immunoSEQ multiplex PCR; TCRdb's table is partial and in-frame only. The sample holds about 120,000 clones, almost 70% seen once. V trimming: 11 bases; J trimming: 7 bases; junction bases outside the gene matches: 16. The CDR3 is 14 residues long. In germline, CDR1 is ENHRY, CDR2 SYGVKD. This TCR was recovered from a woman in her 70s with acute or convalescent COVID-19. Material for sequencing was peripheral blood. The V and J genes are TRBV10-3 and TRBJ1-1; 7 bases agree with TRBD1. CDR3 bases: TGTGCCTCCCAGGGGGGTGACAGGAGGAATGAAGCTTTCTTT. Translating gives CASQGGDRRNEAFF.